Below, one TCR beta chain is given with its context. The antigen is unknown. The data stem from a study of regulatory T cells in long-lasting Graves disease. General study findings and limits: Persistent disease exhibited a predilection for TRBV28, TRBJ1-2 and TRBJ2-5.

The time point was: persistent/refractory GD, antithyroid drugs over 5 years with positive TRAb. PBMCs provided the RNA from which the TCR library was made. Clinicians diagnosed Graves' disease using American Thyroid Association guidelines. Patients came from an endocrinology department in Xi'an, China. The authors drew 8.5 to 9 milliliters of peripheral blood into EDTA tubes. The CDR3 runs 11 residues. The germline CDR1 and CDR2 sequences are SQVTM and ANQGSEA. Trimming stripped 6 bases from V and 3 bases from J, with 9 bases between. CDR3-region Arm-PCR and iRepertoire HTBI primers produced the TCR beta libraries. One entry per CDR3 protein, called by TCRdb with MiXCR from the multiplex PCR reads. Counted here are roughly 400,000 distinct CDR3 sequences, around 21% occurring once; the ten biggest clones make up less than 25%.

The sequence came from a female donor with Graves disease. The J gene is TRBJ2-7, the V gene TRBV29-1; the D is unclear. Sequences were derived from peripheral blood mononuclear cells (PBMCs), sampled when the disease was refractory, from a patient treated with antithyroid drugs. CDR3 residues: CSVADNYEQYF. The DNA of the CDR3 is TGCAGCGTCGCCGATAACTACGAGCAGTACTTC.